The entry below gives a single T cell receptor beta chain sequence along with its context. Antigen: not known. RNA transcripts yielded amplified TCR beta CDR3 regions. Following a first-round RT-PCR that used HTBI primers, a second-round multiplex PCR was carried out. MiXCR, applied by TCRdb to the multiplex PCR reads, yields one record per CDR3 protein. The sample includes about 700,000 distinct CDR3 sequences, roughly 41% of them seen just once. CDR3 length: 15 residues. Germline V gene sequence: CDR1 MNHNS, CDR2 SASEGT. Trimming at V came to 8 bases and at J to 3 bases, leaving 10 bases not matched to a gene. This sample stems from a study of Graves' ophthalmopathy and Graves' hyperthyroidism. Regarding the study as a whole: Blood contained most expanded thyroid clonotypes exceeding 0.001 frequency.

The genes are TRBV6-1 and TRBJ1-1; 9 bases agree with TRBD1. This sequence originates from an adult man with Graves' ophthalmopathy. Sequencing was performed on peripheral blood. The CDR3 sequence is CASAAVTGGDTEAFF. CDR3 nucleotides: TGTGCCAGCGCTGCTGTGACAGGGGGTGACACTGAAGCTTTCTTT.